Presented here are 23 T cell receptor beta chains from one specimen sequenced in a study of T cell changes during pregnancy in multiple sclerosis. The assay was immunoSEQ multiplex PCR, and TCRdb's table has in-frame clones only and misses some. Among roughly 76,000 clones listed, around 90% were seen once. The sample here was CD4+ T cells from peripheral blood mononuclear cells, taken after pregnancy. The source is a female donor with multiple sclerosis, enrolled in a pregnancy study.

The V and J genes are TRBV5-1 and TRBJ1-3, with a possible D match to TRBD1 (5 bases). The CDR3 consists of 16 residues. In germline, CDR1 is SGHRS, CDR2 YFSETQ. Trimming removed 4 bases at V and 1 base at J, with 15 bases between. The CDR3 DNA follows: TGCGCCAGCAGCCCAGGGTCCCTCGGTTCTGGAAACACCATATATTTT. Translating it yields CASSPGSLGSGNTIYF.

The rearrangement links TRBV30 to TRBJ2-7; 11 bases are shared with TRBD2. CDR1 is GTSNPN and CDR2 is SVGIG in the germline V gene (reference sequence). Trimming cost V 2 bases and J 3 bases; bases outside gene matches: 9. CDR3 length equals 16 residues. CDR3 amino acids: CAWSLFRLAGNYEQYF. The CDR3 DNA follows: TGTGCCTGGAGTCTATTCCGACTAGCGGGGAACTACGAGCAGTACTTC.

This chain connects TRBV20-1 to TRBJ2-1, with unresolved D. The CDR3 runs 11 residues. Deletions cut 6 bases from V and 14 bases from J, with 17 bases between. In germline, CDR1 is DFQATT, CDR2 SNEGSKA (reference sequence). The CDR3 protein is CSAPSLLHEFF. The DNA for the CDR3 is TGCAGTGCCCCCTCATTACTACATGAGTTCTTC.

This chain connects TRBV13 to TRBJ1-6, with 7 bases that match TRBD1. V shed 5 bases and J 10 bases; nucleotides not matched to a gene: 2. The CDR3 length is 12 residues. Germline V gene data show CDR1 as PRHDT and CDR2 as FYEKMQ (reference sequence). In DNA, the CDR3 is TGTGCCAGCAGCACACAGGGGTCACCCCTCCACTTT. Its translation is CASSTQGSPLHF.

The V call is TRBV7-2, the J call TRBJ1-2; D may be TRBD1 (5 bases). Germline V CDR1 and CDR2: SGHTA, FQGNSA. V lost 6 bases to trimming and J lost 5 bases, with 22 bases between them. The CDR3 runs to 16 residues. Written as DNA, the CDR3 is TGTGCCAGCAGATCGGGACTGCCCTCGTGGGGTTATGGCTACACCTTC. It specifies CASRSGLPSWGYGYTF.

The chain couples TRBV5-1 to TRBJ1-1, with D perhaps TRBD1 (6 bases). CDR3 length: 15 residues. In germline, CDR1 is SGHRS, CDR2 YFSETQ. The germline V and J ends were trimmed by 0 bases and 0 bases, with 9 bases remaining between them. CDR3 sequence (DNA): TGCGCCAGCAGCTTGGCCCAGGGGTTGAACACTGAAGCTTTCTTT. It codes for CASSLAQGLNTEAFF. Based on the CDR3 plus reference TRBV5-1 and TRBJ1-1, the full variable domain is KAGVTQTPRYLIKTRGQQVTLSCSPISGHRSVSWYQQTPGQGLQFLFEYFSETQRNKGNFPGRFSGRQFSNSRSEMNVSTLELGDSALYLCASSLAQGLNTEAFFGQGTRLTVV.

The V and J genes are TRBV9 and TRBJ2-3; 13 bases are shared with TRBD2. The CDR3 covers 20 residues. J gave up 2 bases and V 4 bases, and 16 bases lay outside the gene matches. Germline V gives CDR1 SGDLS, CDR2 YYNGEE. The CDR3 reads CASSLQVGGGLAGTTDTQYF. The CDR3 DNA is TGTGCCAGCAGCCTACAGGTAGGGGGGGGACTAGCGGGGACCACAGATACGCAGTATTTT.

The V call is TRBV7-2, the J call TRBJ2-7; D may be TRBD2 (6 bases). Trimming pared 1 base from V and 2 bases from J, leaving 9 bases between. CDR3 length: 14 amino acids. Germline values: CDR1 SGHTA, CDR2 FQGNSA. In nucleotides, the CDR3 is TGTGCCAGCAGCTTAGATCCGGGGGCCTACGAGCAGTACTTC. Translated: CASSLDPGAYEQYF.

The chain combines TRBV7-3 with TRBJ2-6, with 12 bases fitting TRBD2. This CDR3 is built from 18 residues. The trim removed 5 bases at V and 0 bases at J, leaving 5 bases unmatched. Looked up from germline, CDR1 is SGHTA and CDR2 is FQGTGA. The CDR3 spells CASSTQTSGSSGANVLTF. The CDR3 bases are TGTGCCAGCAGCACCCAGACTAGCGGGAGCTCTGGGGCCAACGTCCTGACTTTC.

The chain links TRBV5-1 to TRBJ2-1; 12 positions agree with TRBD1. The CDR3 has 19 amino acids. From germline, CDR1 is SGHRS and CDR2 YFSETQ. With V trimmed by 4 bases and J by 0 bases, 11 bases remained unmatched. This chain's CDR3 is CASSAPGQGAQSSYNEQFF. CDR3 nucleotides: TGCGCCAGCAGCGCACCGGGACAGGGGGCTCAGAGCTCCTACAATGAGCAGTTCTTC.

This clone was counted between two and nine times. CDR3 nucleotide sequence: TGTGCCACCCGACAGGGAAGGTACAATGAGCAGTTCTTC. Its translation: CATRQGRYNEQFF. V is TRBV19 and J is TRBJ2-1, with 7 bases that match TRBD1. This CDR3 comprises 13 residues. Germline V gene sequence: CDR1 LNHDA, CDR2 SQIVND (reference sequence). The V segment lost 10 bases and the J segment 4 bases; nucleotides outside the gene matches: 7.

This clone was recorded once. The genes are TRBV5-4 and TRBJ1-1; TRBD1 matches 7 bases. V shed 3 bases, J shed 6 bases, and the junction held 11 bases outside the gene matches. The CDR3 loop spans 15 amino acids. Germline CDR1 is SGHNT and CDR2 is YYREEE (reference sequence). The CDR3 DNA sequence: TGTGCCAGCAGCTCGAGGGGGCGTGAAGGGGCTGAAGCTTTCTTT. Its translation: CASSSRGREGAEAFF.

This chain links TRBV7-3 with TRBJ1-4, with TRBD1 matching over 9 bases. The germline V gene encodes CDR1 SGHTA and CDR2 FQGTGA. This CDR3 has 15 amino acids. Germline trimming cut 5 bases from V and 7 bases from J; bases unmatched to any gene: 8. The DNA of the CDR3 is TGTGCCAGCAGCGAGACAGGGGGTAGGAGTGAAAAACTGTTTTTT. It is translated as CASSETGGRSEKLFF.

The chain carries TRBV20-1 and TRBJ2-5, with unresolved D. The CDR3 is 10 residues long. V gave up 7 bases and J gave up 4 bases, with 7 bases separating them. From germline, CDR1 is DFQATT and CDR2 SNEGSKA (reference sequence). CDR3 region: CSGRRETQYF. The CDR3 DNA sequence: TGCAGTGGGAGAAGAGAGACCCAGTACTTC.

The chain employs TRBV7-9 and TRBJ2-3; TRBD2 agrees at 9 bases. With 8 bases clipped from V and 3 bases from J, the junction kept 9 bases outside the gene matches. Germline V gives CDR1 SEHNR, CDR2 FQNEAQ (reference sequence). This CDR3 comprises 15 residues. CDR3 in amino acids: CASGLAGGRTDTQYF. The CDR3 coding sequence is TGTGCCAGCGGTTTGGCGGGGGGGAGGACAGATACGCAGTATTTT.

The rearrangement links TRBV18 to TRBJ1-1, with TRBD1 identical over 7 bases. The CDR3 loop spans 15 amino acids. Trimming cost V 3 bases and J 3 bases; bases outside gene matches: 7. Germline V gives CDR1 KGHSH, CDR2 LQKENI. The CDR3 is CASSPPDDRDTEAFF. The CDR3 coding sequence is TGTGCCAGCTCACCCCCCGACGACAGGGACACTGAAGCTTTCTTT.

The chain joins TRBV15 to TRBJ2-3; TRBD2 agrees at 12 bases. With 0 bases clipped from V and 6 bases from J, the junction kept 19 bases outside the gene matches. The CDR3 has 21 residues. Germline CDR1 and CDR2: LNHNV and YYDKDF (reference sequence). CDR3 region: CATSRDPPTSGSRFRFDTQYF. DNA for the CDR3: TGTGCCACCAGCAGAGATCCACCGACTAGCGGGAGTCGGTTTCGGTTTGATACGCAGTATTTT.

This clone was seen only once. V usage is TRBV5-6 and J usage is TRBJ2-5; a weak D match, TRBD1 (5 bases). Trimming left V 0 bases short and J 4 bases short, with 13 bases between. The CDR3 spans 15 residues. Germline assignment: CDR1 SGHDT and CDR2 YYEEEE. The CDR3 nucleotides are TGTGCCAGCAGCTTGGACAGGTTTGGGCGAGAGACCCAGTACTTC. It translates to CASSLDRFGRETQYF. Supplemented by reference TRBV5-6 and TRBJ2-5, the full variable domain reads DAGVTQSPTHLIKTRGQQVTLRCSPKSGHDTVSWYQQALGQGPQFIFQYYEEEERQRGNFPDRFSGHQFPNYSSELNVNALLLGDSALYLCASSLDRFGRETQYFGPGTRLLVL.

CDR3 bases: TGCGCCAGCAGCCAACGGACTAGCGGGGGGATCGAGGAGACCCAGTACTTC. This gives the protein CASSQRTSGGIEETQYF. This chain joins TRBV4-1 and TRBJ2-5, with 14 bases lining up with TRBD2. Trimming at V came to 2 bases and at J to 5 bases, leaving 7 bases not matched to a gene. Germline values: CDR1 MGHRA, CDR2 YSYEKL. This CDR3 is 17 amino acids long.

This clone has only one observation. The chain employs TRBV18 and TRBJ1-1; 8 positions agree with TRBD1. The V segment lost 6 bases and the J segment 4 bases; nucleotides outside the gene matches: 13. CDR3 size: 16 residues. Germline-derived CDR1 and CDR2 are KGHSH and LQKENI. CDR3 nucleotides: TGTGCCAGCTCCCCATGGCCATCAGGGGGCGGCACTGAAGCTTTCTTT. Protein: CASSPWPSGGGTEAFF.

The chain couples TRBV7-2 to TRBJ1-2; 9 positions agree with TRBD1. The V segment lost 5 bases and the J segment 5 bases; nucleotides outside the gene matches: 9. The germline CDR1 and CDR2 sequences are SGHTA and FQGNSA. This CDR3 spans 15 amino acids. For the CDR3, the DNA is TGTGCCAGCAGCCCTACAGGGGGCGTTTATTATGGCTACACCTTC. Translation: CASSPTGGVYYGYTF. The variable domain in full, with the rest retrieved from reference TRBV7-2 and TRBJ1-2, is GAGVSQSPSNKVTEKGKDVELRCDPISGHTALYWYRQSLGQGLEFLIYFQGNSAPDKSGLPSDRFSAERTGGSVSTLTIQRTQQEDSAVYLCASSPTGGVYYGYTFGSGTRLTVV.

The chain joins TRBV30 to TRBJ2-2; D call uncertain. Germline assignment: CDR1 GTSNPN and CDR2 SVGIG (reference sequence). V lost 4 bases and J lost 6, with 12 bases in between. The CDR3 contains 13 residues. CDR3 bases: TGTGCCTGGACCTCGGTCCGCGCCGGGGAGCTGTTTTTT. Its protein is CAWTSVRAGELFF.

The CDR3 sequence is CASSQVVTGGLSYNEQFF. DNA of the CDR3: TGTGCCAGCAGCCAAGTGGTGACGGGGGGGCTGTCCTACAATGAGCAGTTCTTC. The chain is built from TRBV4-2 and TRBJ2-1, with 8 positions matching TRBD2. CDR3 length: 18 residues. V lost 1 base, J lost 1 base, and 9 bases stayed unmatched. In germline, CDR1 is LGHNA, CDR2 YNFKEQ.